The clone carrying this T cell receptor beta chain was seen only a few times. Its antigen is not identified. The PCR was carried out with 60 Vbeta primers and 13 Jbeta primers. Method: immunoSEQ multiplex PCR; TCRdb's copy keeps in-frame clones and lacks some. The sample shows over 150,000 clones, over 70% of them seen only once. The sample comes from a study of cytomegalovirus exposure and HLA in healthy donors. Findings and caveats of the study: Some segments of the V type, notably TRBV6-2 and TRBV6-3, were excluded as indistinguishable. Presence/absence results assume similar sequencing depth per donor, which may not hold. The classifier reportedly diagnosed cytomegalovirus status with high specificity and sensitivity. A few CMV-associated chains were confirmed in vitro to be specific for CMV antigens.

Per germline, CDR1 ENHRY and CDR2 SYGVKD. The CDR3 totals 13 residues. Trimming shortened V by 6 bases and J by 2 bases, and 8 bases separated the two germline ends. The V gene is TRBV10-3, the J gene TRBJ1-3; D is possibly TRBD1 (5 bases). Sequences were obtained from PBMCs. The clonotype originates from a woman in her forties or fifties in good health and CMV-seropositive. This CDR3 is CAIRKGTGNTIYF. The DNA of the CDR3 is TGTGCCATCAGGAAGGGGACTGGAAACACCATATATTTT.